This TCR beta chain is drawn from a study of T cell responses to AZD1222 COVID-19 vaccine. Points from the study as a whole: Donors, mostly white British, included more females; clonal diversity was possibly underestimated. As reported, nearly half of all spike-specific TCRs target variant regions that are unmutated. Only a handful of AZD1222 recipients tested seropositive at baseline. Spike-specific TCR breadth and depth were elevated following two AZD1222 doses.

Comment on this clone: Its antigen remains unidentified.

The method was immunoSEQ multiplex PCR; TCRdb's version includes in-frame clones alone and lacks a portion of them. The table has about 150,000 clones, 65% to 90% seen once; the top ten hold 7.9%. The CDR3 consists of 13 residues. Trimming took 0 bases from V and 5 from J, leaving 10 bases between them. Per germline, CDR1 GTSNPN and CDR2 SVGIG (reference sequence). V is TRBV30 and J is TRBJ1-1; D is ambiguous. This clonotype was sampled from an adult who received the MenACWY meningococcal vaccine as a control. The sequencing used peripheral blood, collected 28 days after the second dose of the MenACWY control vaccine. CDR3 sequence reads: CAWSVGPGTEAFF. Written as DNA, the CDR3 is TGTGCCTGGAGTGTAGGGCCTGGGACTGAAGCTTTCTTT.